This T cell receptor beta chain comes out of a study of T cells in localized non-small cell lung cancer. TCRdb's copy holds only in-frame clones and misses some; the assay was immunoSEQ multiplex PCR. The sample has roughly 35,000 clones; 88% are singletons. J gave up 4 bases and V 3 bases, and 11 bases lay outside the gene matches. Germline V gene data show CDR1 as ENHRY and CDR2 as SYGVKD. CDR3 size: 16 residues. Here the sequenced sample was peripheral blood, taken before any cancer treatment. The V and J genes are TRBV10-3 and TRBJ1-2; 7 bases fit TRBD1. The clonotype was recovered from a woman aged 35-70 years with stage I lung adenocarcinoma. This chain's CDR3 is CAISDQYQTGTYGYTF. The CDR3 nucleotides read TGTGCCATCAGTGACCAATACCAGACAGGGACCTATGGCTACACCTTC.